The 17 T cell receptor beta chains reported below all come from one sample, sequenced in a study of OX40 agonist ivuxolimab in advanced cancers. Measured with immunoSEQ multiplex PCR; TCRdb has only the in-frame clones, and not every one. The repertoire has under 140,000 clones, 89% of them found once; the top ten carry less than 0.35%. The sample here was CD4+ or CD8+ T cells sorted from blood, taken in a trial of the OX40 agonist ivuxolimab. The receptor set was obtained from an adult with an advanced solid tumor such as melanoma, head and neck, liver or kidney cancer.

This clone was observed a handful of times. V is TRBV14 and J is TRBJ2-3, with 8 nucleotides matching TRBD1. V dropped 6 bases and J dropped 1; count of bases not matched to a gene: 6. The CDR3 contains 15 residues. Germline V gene sequence: CDR1 SGHDN, CDR2 FVKESK. Here the CDR3 DNA reads TGTGCCAGCAGGGCGGACAGGGAGGGCACAGATACGCAGTATTTT. Translated, it gives CASRADREGTDTQYF.

The gene calls are TRBV5-6 and TRBJ1-6, with 7 bases lining up with TRBD1. J lost 7 bases, V lost 4 bases, and 11 bases had no gene match. Per germline, CDR1 SGHDT and CDR2 YYEEEE. The CDR3 sequence is 16 residues long. As DNA, the CDR3 is TGTGCCAGCAGCCTTATAGACAGGGAAGGAAATTCACCCCTCCACTTT. Translation gives CASSLIDREGNSPLHF.

The V gene is TRBV7-9, the J gene TRBJ1-2; D is possibly TRBD1 (6 bases). The germline CDR1 and CDR2 sequences are SEHNR and FQNEAQ (reference sequence). V was cut by 1 base and J by 7 bases, with 19 bases left in between. This CDR3 has 16 residues. The CDR3 nucleotides are TGTGCCAGCAGCTTAGACGCGGCAGGGGCCTTCGGTGGCTACACCTTC. Translation gives CASSLDAAGAFGGYTF.

The gene calls are TRBV5-1 and TRBJ2-7, with 7 bases lining up with TRBD1. Germline CDR1 is SGHRS and CDR2 is YFSETQ. V lost 7 bases to trimming and J lost 3 bases; unmatched junction nucleotides: 7. This CDR3 region has 13 residues. As DNA, the CDR3 is TGCGCCAGCCGCCGGGACAGAGTCTACGAGCAGTACTTC. Protein: CASRRDRVYEQYF.

This clone appeared a single time. The rearrangement uses TRBV29-1 and TRBJ2-3, with D uncertain. V lost 2 bases, J lost 1 base, and 10 bases lay in between. The CDR3 spans 14 residues. Germline CDR1 and CDR2: SQVTM and ANQGSEA. DNA for the CDR3: TGCAGCGTTGAAAAACGGGTCGGCACAGATACGCAGTATTTT. The encoded protein is CSVEKRVGTDTQYF.

This clone has just one count. This chain connects TRBV6-5 to TRBJ1-2, with D unclear. V was cut by 0 bases and J by 4 bases, with 9 bases left in between. Germline loops: CDR1 MNHEY, CDR2 SVGAGI. This CDR3 spans 14 amino acids. CDR3 bases: TGTGCCAGCAGTTACTCGACTGAGTCCTATGGCTACACCTTC. It specifies CASSYSTESYGYTF.

This chain uses TRBV28 with TRBJ2-7; TRBD1 matches at 8 bases. The CDR3 length is 14 residues. Germline values: CDR1 MDHEN, CDR2 SYDVKM. With V trimmed by 3 bases and J by 4 bases, 5 bases remained unmatched. CDR3 region: CASSFTGGQYEQYF. The CDR3 region has the DNA TGTGCCAGCAGTTTTACAGGGGGACAATACGAGCAGTACTTC.

The V call is TRBV29-1, the J call TRBJ2-5, with D possibly TRBD2 on 5 matching bases. This CDR3 region has 11 residues. V lost 7 bases and J 7 bases, leaving 13 bases between the germline ends. Germline assignment: CDR1 SQVTM and CDR2 ANQGSEA. CDR3 sequence (DNA): TGCAGCGGCTGGACTTCAGGGACCCAGTACTTC. As protein: CSGWTSGTQYF.

The genes are TRBV19 and TRBJ1-5, with D unclear. Per the germline V gene, CDR1 is LNHDA and CDR2 is SQIVND (reference sequence). The germline V and J ends were trimmed by 3 bases and 0 bases, with 12 bases remaining between them. This CDR3 spans 16 amino acids. The CDR3 reads CASSMGLEYSNQPQHF. DNA for the CDR3: TGTGCCAGTAGTATGGGCCTGGAGTATAGCAATCAGCCCCAGCATTTT.

The rearrangement uses TRBV6-5 and TRBJ2-2; D is perhaps TRBD1 (6 bases). The germline V and J ends were trimmed by 2 bases and 1 base, with 8 bases remaining between them. The CDR3 covers 15 residues. Germline CDR1 and CDR2: MNHEY and SVGAGI. This CDR3 reads CASSYNRENTGELFF. CDR3 coding DNA: TGTGCCAGCAGTTACAACAGGGAGAACACCGGGGAGCTGTTTTTT.

CDR3 coding DNA: TGTGCCAGCGAATGGGATAGCACTGAAGCTTTCTTT. Residues: CASEWDSTEAFF. V and J are TRBV2 and TRBJ1-1; D not resolved. Germline loops: CDR1 SNHLY, CDR2 FYNNEI. V lost 8 bases and J 4 bases, leaving 11 bases between the germline ends. The CDR3 spans 12 residues. The full variable domain, with the rest looked up from reference TRBV2 and TRBJ1-1, is EPEVTQTPSHQVTQMGQEVILRCVPISNHLYFYWYRQILGQKVEFLVSFYNNEISEKSEIFDDQFSVERPDGSNFTLKIRSTKLEDSAMYFCASEWDSTEAFFGQGTRLTVV.

CDR3 nucleotide sequence: TGCGCCAGCAGCCAAGGACAGGGGTTCGGAAAACTGTTTTTT. Residues: CASSQGQGFGKLFF. The rearrangement uses TRBV4-3 and TRBJ1-4; 8 bases fit TRBD1. CDR1 and CDR2 (germline): LGHNA, YSLEER. After removal of 1 base from V and 10 bases from J, the junction contained 5 bases not matched to a gene. This CDR3 is built from 14 residues.

This chain uses TRBV15 with TRBJ2-5; unclear D gene. Trimming cost V 0 bases and J 2 bases, with 10 bases left between them. The CDR3 totals 15 residues. Germline V lookup: CDR1 LNHNV, CDR2 YYDKDF (reference sequence). This CDR3 reads CATSRDRPFQETQYF. For the CDR3, the DNA is TGTGCCACCAGCAGAGATCGGCCGTTTCAAGAGACCCAGTACTTC.

The chain is built from TRBV5-3 and TRBJ2-7; D uncertain. TRBV5-3 is an ORF, and what it does is uncertain. Deletions cut 8 bases from V and 1 base from J, with 19 bases between. The CDR3 runs to 15 residues. The CDR3 region is CASSSGHQASYEQYF. As DNA, the CDR3 is TGTGCCAGCAGCAGTGGGCACCAGGCTTCCTACGAGCAGTACTTC.

The gene calls are TRBV5-4 and TRBJ1-6; D not certain. CDR1 and CDR2 from the germline V gene are SGHNT and YYREEE (reference sequence). This CDR3 comprises 15 residues. V lost 3 bases and J 6 bases, leaving 13 bases between the germline ends. Here the CDR3 reads CASSSGIPFNSPLHF. CDR3 sequence (DNA): TGTGCCAGCAGCTCCGGGATCCCATTTAATTCACCCCTCCACTTT.

This chain uses TRBV7-2 with TRBJ1-3; no clear D. The CDR3 extends over 17 amino acids. Germline V gene sequence: CDR1 SGHTA, CDR2 FQGNSA. Deletions cut 4 bases from V and 1 base from J, with 17 bases between. The CDR3 coding sequence is TGTGCCAGCAGCTACCGCCGGTCCCGGGATTCTGGAAACACCATATATTTT. Protein product: CASSYRRSRDSGNTIYF.

This clone was recorded once. The chain employs TRBV10-3 and TRBJ2-2; D gene unclear. V shed 6 bases and J shed 3 bases, with 2 bases lying between them. Germline V lookup: CDR1 ENHRY, CDR2 SYGVKD. The CDR3 has 11 residues. DNA of the CDR3: TGTGCCATCAGAGACACCGGGGAGCTGTTTTTT. It encodes CAIRDTGELFF.